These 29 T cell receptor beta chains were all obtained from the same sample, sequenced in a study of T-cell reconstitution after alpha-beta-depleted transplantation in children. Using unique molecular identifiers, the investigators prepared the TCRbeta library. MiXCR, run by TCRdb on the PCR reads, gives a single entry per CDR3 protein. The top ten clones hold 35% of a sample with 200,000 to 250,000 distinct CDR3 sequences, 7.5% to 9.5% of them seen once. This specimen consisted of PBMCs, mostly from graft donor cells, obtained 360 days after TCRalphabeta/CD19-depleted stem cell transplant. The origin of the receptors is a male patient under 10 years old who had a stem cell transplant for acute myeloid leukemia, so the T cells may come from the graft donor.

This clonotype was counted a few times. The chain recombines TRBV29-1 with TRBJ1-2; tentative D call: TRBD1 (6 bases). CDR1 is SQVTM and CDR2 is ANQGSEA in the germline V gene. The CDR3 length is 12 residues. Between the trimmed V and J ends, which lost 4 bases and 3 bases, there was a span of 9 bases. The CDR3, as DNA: TGCAGCGTTGCGGGGGGCGACTATGGCTACACCTTC. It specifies CSVAGGDYGYTF.

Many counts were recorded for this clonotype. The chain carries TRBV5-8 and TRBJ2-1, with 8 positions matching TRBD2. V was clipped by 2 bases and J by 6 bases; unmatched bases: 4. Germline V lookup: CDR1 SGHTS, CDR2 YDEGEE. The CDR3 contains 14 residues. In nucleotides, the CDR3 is TGTGCCAGCAGCTTCGCCGGGACTAGCAATGAGCAGTTCTTC. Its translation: CASSFAGTSNEQFF.

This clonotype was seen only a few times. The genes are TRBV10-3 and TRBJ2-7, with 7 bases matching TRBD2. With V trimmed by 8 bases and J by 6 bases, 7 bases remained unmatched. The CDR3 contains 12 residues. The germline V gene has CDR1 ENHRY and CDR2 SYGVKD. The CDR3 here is CAISGTTAEQYV. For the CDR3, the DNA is TGTGCCATCTCCGGGACTACCGCCGAGCAGTACGTC.

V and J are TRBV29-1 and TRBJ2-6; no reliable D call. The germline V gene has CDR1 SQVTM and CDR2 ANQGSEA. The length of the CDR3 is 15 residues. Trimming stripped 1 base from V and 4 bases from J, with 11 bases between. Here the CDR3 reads CSVEVRGAGANVLTF. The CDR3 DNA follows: TGCAGCGTTGAAGTCCGCGGTGCAGGGGCCAACGTCCTGACTTTC.

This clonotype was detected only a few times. The CDR3 protein is CASSQFGSMNTEAFF. CDR3 bases: TGTGCCAGCAGCCAGTTTGGCAGCATGAACACTGAAGCTTTCTTT. The rearrangement uses TRBV14 and TRBJ1-1; no firm D call. CDR1 SGHDN and CDR2 FVKESK come from the germline V gene. The CDR3 spans 15 residues. The germline V and J ends were trimmed by 3 bases and 0 bases, with 11 bases remaining between them.

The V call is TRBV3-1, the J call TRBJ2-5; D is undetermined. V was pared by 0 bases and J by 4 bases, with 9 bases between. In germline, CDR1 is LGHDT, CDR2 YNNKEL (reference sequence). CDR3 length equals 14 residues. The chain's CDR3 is CASSQEGFGETQYF. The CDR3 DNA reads TGTGCCAGCAGCCAAGAGGGGTTTGGAGAGACCCAGTACTTC.

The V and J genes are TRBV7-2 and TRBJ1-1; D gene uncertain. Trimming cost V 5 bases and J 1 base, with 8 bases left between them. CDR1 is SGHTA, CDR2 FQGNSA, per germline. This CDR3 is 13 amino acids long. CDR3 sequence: CASSQIKNTEAFF. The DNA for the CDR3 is TGTGCCAGCAGCCAGATAAAGAACACTGAAGCTTTCTTT.

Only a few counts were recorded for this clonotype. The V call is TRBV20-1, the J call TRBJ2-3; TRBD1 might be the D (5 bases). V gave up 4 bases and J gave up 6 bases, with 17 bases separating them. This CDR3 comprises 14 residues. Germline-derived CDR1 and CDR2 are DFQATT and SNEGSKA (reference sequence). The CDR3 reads CSAKLVLWGDTQYF. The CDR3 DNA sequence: TGCAGTGCTAAGCTCGTCCTGTGGGGCGATACGCAGTATTTT.

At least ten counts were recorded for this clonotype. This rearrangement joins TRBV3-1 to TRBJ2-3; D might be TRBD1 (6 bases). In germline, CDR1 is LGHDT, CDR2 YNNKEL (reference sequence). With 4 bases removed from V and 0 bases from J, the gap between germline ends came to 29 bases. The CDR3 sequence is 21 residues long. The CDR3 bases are TGTGCCAGCAGCCGCTCCGGGTCCAGGACGTTTCCGGGACACAGCACAGATACGCAGTATTTT. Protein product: CASSRSGSRTFPGHSTDTQYF.

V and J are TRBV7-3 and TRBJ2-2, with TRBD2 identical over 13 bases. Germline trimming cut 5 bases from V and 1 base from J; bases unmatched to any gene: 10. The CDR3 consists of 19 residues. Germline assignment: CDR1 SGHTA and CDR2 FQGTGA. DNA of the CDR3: TGTGCCAGCAGCACCTCAGGACTAGCGGGGGCCTTGAACACCGGGGAGCTGTTTTTT. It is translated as CASSTSGLAGALNTGELFF. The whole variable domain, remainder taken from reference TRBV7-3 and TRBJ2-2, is GAGVSQTPSNKVTEKGKYVELRCDPISGHTALYWYRQSLGQGPEFLIYFQGTGAADDSGLPNDRFFAVRPEGSVSTLKIQRTERGDSAVYLCASSTSGLAGALNTGELFFGEGSRLTVL.

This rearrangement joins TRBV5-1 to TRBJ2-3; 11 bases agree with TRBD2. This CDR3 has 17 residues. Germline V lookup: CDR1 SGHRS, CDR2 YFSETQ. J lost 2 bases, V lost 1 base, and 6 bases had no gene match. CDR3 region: CASSLLGLAEYTDTQYF. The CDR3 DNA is TGCGCCAGCAGCTTGTTGGGACTAGCGGAATACACAGATACGCAGTATTTT.

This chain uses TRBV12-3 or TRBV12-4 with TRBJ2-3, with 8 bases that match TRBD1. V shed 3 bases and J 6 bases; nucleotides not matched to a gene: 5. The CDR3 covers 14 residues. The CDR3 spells CASSFGQGIDTQYF. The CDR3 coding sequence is TGTGCCAGCAGTTTCGGACAGGGAATTGATACGCAGTATTTT.

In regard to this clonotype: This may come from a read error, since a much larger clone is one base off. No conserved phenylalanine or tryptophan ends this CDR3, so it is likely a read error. DNA of the CDR3: TGTGCCAGCAGCGTAACGCAGATGCCCAATGATGAGCAGTTCTTG. Amino acids: CASSVTQMPNDEQFL. The V and J genes are TRBV9 and TRBJ2-1; D not certain. The ends were cut back, 1 base at V and 8 bases at J, with 16 bases in the middle. CDR3 length equals 15 residues. Germline CDR1 and CDR2: SGDLS and YYNGEE.

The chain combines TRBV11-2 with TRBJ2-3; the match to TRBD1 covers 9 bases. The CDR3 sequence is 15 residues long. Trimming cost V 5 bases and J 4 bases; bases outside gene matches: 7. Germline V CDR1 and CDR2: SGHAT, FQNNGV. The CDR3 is CASSALTGGSDTQYF. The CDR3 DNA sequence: TGTGCCAGCAGCGCTCTTACAGGGGGCTCAGATACGCAGTATTTT.

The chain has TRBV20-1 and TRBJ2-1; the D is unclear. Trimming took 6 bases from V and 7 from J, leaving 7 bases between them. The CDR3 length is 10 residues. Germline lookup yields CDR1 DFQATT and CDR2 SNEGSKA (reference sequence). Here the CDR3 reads CSAPGNEQFF. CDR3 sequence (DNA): TGCAGTGCCCCTGGGAATGAGCAGTTCTTC.

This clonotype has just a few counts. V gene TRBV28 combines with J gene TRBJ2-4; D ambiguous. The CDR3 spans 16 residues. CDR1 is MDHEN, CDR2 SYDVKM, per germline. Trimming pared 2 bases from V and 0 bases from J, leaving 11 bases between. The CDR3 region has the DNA TGTGCCAGCAGTTTAGTCTCCAGACTAGCCAAAAACATTCAGTACTTC. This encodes CASSLVSRLAKNIQYF.

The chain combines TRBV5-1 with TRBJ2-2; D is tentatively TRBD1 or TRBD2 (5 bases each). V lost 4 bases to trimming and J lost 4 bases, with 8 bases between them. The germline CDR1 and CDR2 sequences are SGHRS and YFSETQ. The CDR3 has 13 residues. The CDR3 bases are TGCGCCAGCAGCGGGACGAGCACCGGGGAGCTGTTTTTT. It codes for CASSGTSTGELFF.

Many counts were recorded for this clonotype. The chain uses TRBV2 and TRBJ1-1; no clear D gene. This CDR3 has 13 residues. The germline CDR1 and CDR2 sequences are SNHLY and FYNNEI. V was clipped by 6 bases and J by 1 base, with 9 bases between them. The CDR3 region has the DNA TGTGCCAGCAGGAGGCAGAGGAACACTGAAGCTTTCTTT. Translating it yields CASRRQRNTEAFF.

The CDR3 loop is CSARDPTGLETQYF. The CDR3 DNA reads as TGCAGTGCTAGAGACCCGACAGGGTTGGAGACCCAGTACTTC. The chain joins TRBV20-1 to TRBJ2-5; 7 bases fit TRBD1. The V and J ends lost 0 bases and 5 bases, in that order; junction bases with no gene match: 6. The CDR3 totals 14 residues. Per the germline V gene, CDR1 is DFQATT and CDR2 is SNEGSKA (reference sequence).

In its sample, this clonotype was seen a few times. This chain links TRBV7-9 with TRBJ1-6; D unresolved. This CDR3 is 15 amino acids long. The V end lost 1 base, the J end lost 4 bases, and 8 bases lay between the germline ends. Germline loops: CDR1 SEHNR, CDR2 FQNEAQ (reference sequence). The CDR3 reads CASSLGRGYNSPLHF. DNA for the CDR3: TGTGCCAGCAGCTTAGGACGGGGTTATAATTCACCCCTCCACTTT.

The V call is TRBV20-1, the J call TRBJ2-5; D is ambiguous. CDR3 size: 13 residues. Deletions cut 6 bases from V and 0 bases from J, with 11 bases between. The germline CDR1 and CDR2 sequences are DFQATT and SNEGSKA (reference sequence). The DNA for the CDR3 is TGCAGTGCCGAAGAAGGGAACCAAGAGACCCAGTACTTC. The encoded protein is CSAEEGNQETQYF.

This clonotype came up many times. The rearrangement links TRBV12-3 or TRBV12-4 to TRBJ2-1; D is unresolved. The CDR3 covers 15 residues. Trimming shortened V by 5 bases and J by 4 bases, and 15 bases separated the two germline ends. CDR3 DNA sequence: TGTGCCAGCAGTCCTGACTCCCCCGCTTACAATGAGCAGTTCTTC. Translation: CASSPDSPAYNEQFF.

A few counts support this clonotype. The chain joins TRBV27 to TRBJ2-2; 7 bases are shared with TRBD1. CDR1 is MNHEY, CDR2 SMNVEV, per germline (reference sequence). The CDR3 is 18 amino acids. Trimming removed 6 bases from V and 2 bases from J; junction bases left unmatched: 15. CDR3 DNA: TGTGCCAGCAGCCTACCGGGACAGTTTCCACTTAACACCGGGGAGCTGTTTTTT. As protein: CASSLPGQFPLNTGELFF.

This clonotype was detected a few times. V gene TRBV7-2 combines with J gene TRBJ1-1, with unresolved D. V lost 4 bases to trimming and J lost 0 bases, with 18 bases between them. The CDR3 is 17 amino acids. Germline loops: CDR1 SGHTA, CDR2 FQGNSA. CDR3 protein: CASSSYSATAMNTEAFF. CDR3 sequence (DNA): TGTGCCAGCAGCTCGTACTCAGCTACTGCTATGAACACTGAAGCTTTCTTT.

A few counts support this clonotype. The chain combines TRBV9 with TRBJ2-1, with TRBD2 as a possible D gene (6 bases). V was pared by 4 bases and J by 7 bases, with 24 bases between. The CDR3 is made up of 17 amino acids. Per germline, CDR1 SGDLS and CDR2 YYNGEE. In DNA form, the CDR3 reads TGTGCCAGCAGCCGCCGGGGGAAGGTCAGTGAGGTAAATGAGCAGTTCTTC. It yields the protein CASSRRGKVSEVNEQFF. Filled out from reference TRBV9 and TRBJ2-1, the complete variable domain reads DSGVTQTPKHLITATGQRVTLRCSPRSGDLSVYWYQQSLDQGLQFLIQYYNGEERAKGNILERFSAQQFPDLHSELNLSSLELGDSALYFCASSRRGKVSEVNEQFFGPGTRLTVL.

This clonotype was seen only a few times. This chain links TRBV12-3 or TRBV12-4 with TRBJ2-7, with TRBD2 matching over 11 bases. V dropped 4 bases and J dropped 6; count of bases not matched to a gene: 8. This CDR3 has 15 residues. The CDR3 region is CASSSLAGGVREQYF. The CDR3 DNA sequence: TGTGCCAGCAGTTCGCTAGCGGGAGGCGTCCGCGAGCAGTACTTC.

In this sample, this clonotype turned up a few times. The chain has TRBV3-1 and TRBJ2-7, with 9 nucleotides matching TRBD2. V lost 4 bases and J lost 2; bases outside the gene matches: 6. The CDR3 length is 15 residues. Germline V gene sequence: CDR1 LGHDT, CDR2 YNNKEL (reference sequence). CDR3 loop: CASSPRLAEPYEQYF. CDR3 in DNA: TGTGCCAGCAGCCCCCGACTAGCGGAACCCTACGAGCAGTACTTC.

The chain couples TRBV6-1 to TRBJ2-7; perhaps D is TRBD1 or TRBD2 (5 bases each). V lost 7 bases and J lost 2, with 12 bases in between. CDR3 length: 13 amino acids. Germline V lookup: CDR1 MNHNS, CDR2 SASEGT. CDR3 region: CASNHEGPYEQYV. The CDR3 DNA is TGTGCCAGCAATCACGAGGGGCCCTACGAGCAGTACGTC.

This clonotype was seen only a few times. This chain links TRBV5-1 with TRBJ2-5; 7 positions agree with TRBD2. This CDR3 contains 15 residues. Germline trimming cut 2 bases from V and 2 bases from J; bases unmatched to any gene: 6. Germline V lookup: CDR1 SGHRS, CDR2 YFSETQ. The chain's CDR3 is CASSLSGVEQETQYF. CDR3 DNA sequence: TGCGCCAGCAGCTTAAGCGGGGTCGAACAAGAGACCCAGTACTTC.